This TCR beta chain was sequenced for a study of OX40 agonist ivuxolimab in advanced cancers. About the research overall: The mean age was about 61 years, ranging from about 20 to 90, with 65% to 85% of participants male. Prior anti-PD-1, anti-PD-L1 or anti-CTLA-4 therapy was allowed; 40% to 50% had some.

Comment on this clone: Its antigen is unidentified.

Study findings and constraints: CD4+ T cells averaged fewer expanded clones than CD8+ T cells.

Using immunoSEQ multiplex PCR, the repertoire was profiled, and TCRdb retains in-frame clones only, with some absent. The sample consists of around 76,000 clones, around 90% of them appearing once. Excluded were patients having autoimmune disease history or systemic immunosuppression. CDR1 is SGHNT, CDR2 YENEEA, per germline. The V and J ends lost 2 bases and 5 bases respectively, with 9 bases between them. This CDR3 has 13 residues. The clonotype comes from an adult with an advanced solid tumor such as melanoma, head and neck, liver or kidney cancer. The chain combines TRBV11-3 with TRBJ2-5; D is ambiguous. The starting material was CD4+ or CD8+ T cells sorted from blood, obtained in a trial of the OX40 agonist ivuxolimab. The CDR3 is CASSLPYGETQYF. The CDR3 DNA sequence: TGTGCCAGCAGCTTACCCTACGGGGAGACCCAGTACTTC. The full variable domain, completed using reference TRBV11-3 and TRBJ2-5, is EAGVVQSPRYKIIEKKQPVAFWCNPISGHNTLYWYLQNLGQGPELLIRYENEEAVDDSQLPKDRFSAERLKGVDSTLKIQPAELGDSAVYLCASSLPYGETQYFGPGTRLLVL.